This T cell receptor (beta chain) comes out of a study of CD8 T cells in ankylosing spondylitis. Quantitative 5'-RACE with molecular barcodes produced the TCR beta libraries. MiXCR, run by TCRdb on the 5' RACE reads, gives a single entry per CDR3 protein. The table includes some 7,000 distinct CDR3 sequences, about 3% detected once. This clonotype was counted at least ten times. What it binds is unknown. General study results and limits: Characteristic of ankylosing spondylitis blood, it appeared, was a TCR beta motif comprising about eight highly homologous variants.

Sequenced: blood, either unsorted or a sorted T cell fraction (not recorded which). The clonotype comes from a female donor with ankylosing spondylitis or in good health (not recorded which).

The CDR3 spells CASSSQTGELFF. CDR3 nucleotides: TGTGCCAGCAGCTCCCAGACCGGGGAGCTGTTTTTT. This chain joins TRBV9 and TRBJ2-2; D gene ambiguous. The CDR3 has 12 residues. The germline V gene has CDR1 SGDLS and CDR2 YYNGEE. V was pared by 4 bases and J by 5 bases, with 6 bases between.